These 9 T cell receptor beta chains came from one sample sequenced in a study of CD8 T cells in ankylosing spondylitis. Findings and limits, study-wide: Seemingly characteristic of ankylosing spondylitis blood was a TCR beta motif consisting of about 8 highly homologous variants.

TCRdb ran MiXCR on the 5' RACE reads and lists one entry per CDR3 protein. Here the sample spans under 550,000 distinct CDR3 sequences, about 25% being singletons. Their cognate antigens are unknown. Material: blood, either unsorted or a sorted T cell fraction (not recorded which). These receptors were obtained from a male donor with ankylosing spondylitis.

This chain connects TRBV11-2 to TRBJ1-2, with 10 nucleotides matching TRBD1. In germline, CDR1 is SGHAT, CDR2 FQNNGV. This CDR3 comprises 15 residues. V shed 1 base, J shed 4 bases, and the junction held 3 bases outside the gene matches. The CDR3 sequence is CASSLGGQGLYGYTF. CDR3 nucleotides: TGTGCCAGCAGCTTAGGGGGACAGGGGCTCTATGGCTACACCTTC.

The J gene is TRBJ2-7, the V gene TRBV7-9, with a weak D call TRBD2 (6 bases). With 5 bases removed from V and 2 bases from J, the gap between germline ends came to 19 bases. CDR1 is SEHNR, CDR2 FQNEAQ, per germline (reference sequence). There are 16 residues in the CDR3. The CDR3, as DNA: TGTGCCAGCAGCCCCCTGCTGTCTAGCGACGCCTACGAGCAGTACTTC. Its translation: CASSPLLSSDAYEQYF.

This clonotype was recorded a few times. CDR3 bases: TGTGCCAGCAGCCAGCGGGGGGGGGTCACGCAGTTCTTC. This gives the protein CASSQRGGVTQFF. The chain has TRBV3-1 and TRBJ2-1; 9 bases match TRBD2. The junction had 6 bases not matched to a gene; V was cut back by 3 bases and J by 12 bases. CDR3 length: 13 amino acids. Germline loops: CDR1 LGHDT, CDR2 YNNKEL (reference sequence).

The table lists this clonotype with a few counts. This chain uses TRBV5-5 with TRBJ2-3; D unresolved. The CDR3 consists of 13 residues. The germline CDR1 and CDR2 sequences are SGHKS and YYEKEE (reference sequence). V gave up 0 bases and J gave up 4 bases, with 6 bases separating them. CDR3 nucleotide sequence: TGTGCCAGCAGCTTGGGGCGATCAGATACGCAGTATTTT. Translated, it gives CASSLGRSDTQYF.

The J gene is TRBJ1-6, the V gene TRBV20-1, with D perhaps TRBD1 (5 bases). CDR1 and CDR2 from the germline V gene are DFQATT and SNEGSKA (reference sequence). Trimming pared 0 bases from V and 8 bases from J, leaving 11 bases between. The CDR3 is 14 residues long. CDR3: CSARDAKGYSPLHF. In nucleotides, the CDR3 is TGCAGTGCTAGAGATGCCAAGGGGTATTCACCCCTCCACTTT.

This clonotype was detected only a few times. The chain employs TRBV11-2 and TRBJ2-1, with D tentatively TRBD1 (6 bases). The germline CDR1 and CDR2 sequences are SGHAT and FQNNGV. Trimming cost V 0 bases and J 6 bases, with 12 bases left between them. CDR3 length: 15 residues. The DNA for the CDR3 is TGTGCCAGCAGCTTAGAGGCAGGGGACGCCAATGAGCAGTTCTTC. Protein sequence: CASSLEAGDANEQFF. Combining the CDR3 with reference TRBV11-2 and TRBJ2-1 gives the whole variable domain EAGVAQSPRYKIIEKRQSVAFWCNPISGHATLYWYQQILGQGPKLLIQFQNNGVVDDSQLPKDRFSAERLKGVDSTLKIQPAKLEDSAVYLCASSLEAGDANEQFFGPGTRLTVL.

This clonotype was counted only a few times. The chain uses TRBV20-1 and TRBJ1-3; the match to TRBD1 covers 7 bases. The J segment lost 4 bases and the V segment lost 2 bases, leaving 5 bases of the junction unmatched. CDR1 and CDR2 (germline): DFQATT, SNEGSKA (reference sequence). The CDR3 has 14 amino acids. DNA of the CDR3: TGCAGTGCTAGAAAGGGGGCTTCGGGAAACACCATATATTTT. Translation gives CSARKGASGNTIYF.

This chain joins TRBV29-1 and TRBJ2-5; D is unclear. The germline CDR1 and CDR2 sequences are SQVTM and ANQGSEA. The CDR3 is 12 amino acids. Trimming shortened V by 2 bases and J by 5 bases, and 9 bases separated the two germline ends. CDR3 region: CSVEPGRETQYF. The DNA for the CDR3 is TGCAGCGTTGAACCTGGTCGGGAGACCCAGTACTTC. The full variable domain, its missing parts supplied by reference TRBV29-1 and TRBJ2-5, is SAVISQKPSRDICQRGTSLTIQCQVDSQVTMMFWYRQQPGQSLTLIATANQGSEATYESGFVIDKFPISRPNLTFSTLTVSNMSPEDSSIYLCSVEPGRETQYFGPGTRLLVL.

The chain couples TRBV29-1 to TRBJ1-1; possible D gene TRBD1, 6 bases. The V end was cut by 6 bases, the J end by 0 bases, with 11 bases between. CDR3 size: 13 residues. CDR1 is SQVTM, CDR2 ANQGSEA, per germline. The CDR3 nucleotides are TGCAGCGTGAGGGGGGGCATGAACACTGAAGCTTTCTTT. This translates into CSVRGGMNTEAFF.